This TCR beta chain was recovered during a study of T cells after yellow fever vaccination. Study-wide results and limits: The booster response re-showed most primary clones: more than 95% CD4, almost 90% CD8.

On this clonotype: Its target is unknown.

Germline values: CDR1 MNHEY, CDR2 SVGAGI. Trimming took off 2 bases at V and 5 bases at J, with 15 bases between the two ends. This CDR3 has 15 amino acids. Production of TCR cDNA was by 5'RACE template switching, which also added a universal primer site and UMIs. Using its own MiXCR run on the 5' RACE reads, TCRdb lists one record per CDR3 protein. Among about 350,000 distinct CDR3 sequences listed, about 7.8% were seen once. The source material was PBMCs, sampled roughly 47 days after the first yellow fever vaccination. The source of this sequence is a man between 18 and 29 years old who received the YFV17D yellow fever vaccine. This chain uses TRBV6-5 with TRBJ1-1; unclear D gene. CDR3 in DNA: TGTGCCAGCAGTTACACCGGGTCCTGGGCAACTGAAGCTTTCTTT. It codes for CASSYTGSWATEAFF.